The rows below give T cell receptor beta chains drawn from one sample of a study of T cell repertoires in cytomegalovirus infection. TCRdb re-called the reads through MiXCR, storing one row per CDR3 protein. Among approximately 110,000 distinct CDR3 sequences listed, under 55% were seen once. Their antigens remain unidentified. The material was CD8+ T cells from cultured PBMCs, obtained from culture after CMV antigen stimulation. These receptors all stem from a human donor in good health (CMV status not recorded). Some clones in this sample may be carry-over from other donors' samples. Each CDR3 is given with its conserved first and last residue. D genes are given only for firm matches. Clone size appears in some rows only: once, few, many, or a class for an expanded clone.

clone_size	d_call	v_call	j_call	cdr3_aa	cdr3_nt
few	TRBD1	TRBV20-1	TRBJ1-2	CSYRGSWDGYTF	TGCAGTTACAGGGGCTCCTGGGATGGCTACACCTTC
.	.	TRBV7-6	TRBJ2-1	CASRHNNEQFF	TGTGCCAGCAGACATAACAATGAGCAGTTCTTC
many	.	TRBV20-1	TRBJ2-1	CSARDRGQTWYNEQFF	TGCAGTGCTAGAGATCGAGGTCAGACATGGTACAATGAGCAGTTCTTC
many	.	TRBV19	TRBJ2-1	CASSIEESSYNEQFF	TGTGCCAGTAGTATAGAGGAAAGCTCCTACAATGAGCAGTTCTTC
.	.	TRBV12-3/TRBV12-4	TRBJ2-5	CASTYNGETQYF	TGTGCCAGCACCTACAATGGGGAGACCCAGTACTTC
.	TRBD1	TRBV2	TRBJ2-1	CASSEGQGWHNEQFF	TGTGCCAGCAGTGAAGGACAGGGGTGGCACAATGAGCAGTTCTTC
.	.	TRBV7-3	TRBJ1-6	CASSPGGGASPLHF	TGTGCCAGCAGCCCCGGGGGGGGGGCATCACCCCTCCACTTT
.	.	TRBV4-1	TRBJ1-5	CASSQARDQPQHF	TGCGCCAGCAGCCAGGCCCGGGATCAGCCCCAGCATTTT
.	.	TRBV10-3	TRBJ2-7	CAIRFSQETSYEQYF	TGTGCCATCAGATTTTCACAGGAGACCTCCTACGAGCAGTACTTC
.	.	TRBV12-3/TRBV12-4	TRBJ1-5	CASSFLTNQPQHF	TGTGCCAGCAGTTTCCTAACAAATCAGCCCCAGCATTTT
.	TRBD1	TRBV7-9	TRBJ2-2	CASSSTGDLKIGELFF	TGTGCCAGCAGCTCCACAGGGGATCTTAAGATCGGGGAGCTGTTTTTT
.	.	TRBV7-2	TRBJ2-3	CASSPNGGWIADTQYF	TGTGCCAGCAGCCCGAACGGGGGCTGGATAGCAGATACGCAGTATTTT
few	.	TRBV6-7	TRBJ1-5	CASGAPWGQPQHF	TGTGCCAGCGGAGCACCGTGGGGTCAGCCCCAGCATTTT
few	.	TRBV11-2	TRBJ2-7	CASSSGVNSYEQYF	TGTGCCAGCAGCTCCGGGGTGAACTCCTACGAGCAGTACTTC
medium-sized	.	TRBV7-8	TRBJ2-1	CASSLRDGGSYNEQFF	TGTGCCAGCAGCCTACGAGACGGAGGCTCCTACAATGAGCAGTTCTTC
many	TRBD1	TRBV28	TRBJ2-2	CASSWTGMVTGELFF	TGTGCCAGCAGTTGGACAGGGATGGTAACCGGGGAGCTGTTTTTT
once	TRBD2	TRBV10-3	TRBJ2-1	CATGLAGGPSYNEQFF	TGTGCCACCGGACTAGCGGGGGGTCCCTCCTACAATGAGCAGTTCTTC
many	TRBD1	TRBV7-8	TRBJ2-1	CASSLAGTGGHIEQFF	TGTGCCAGCAGCTTAGCCGGGACAGGGGGTCATATTGAGCAGTTCTTC
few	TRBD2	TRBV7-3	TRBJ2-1	CASSSGLAGGQSSYNEQFF	TGTGCCAGCAGCTCCGGACTAGCGGGGGGCCAGAGCTCCTACAATGAGCAGTTCTTC
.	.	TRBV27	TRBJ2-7	CASSLFRTATYEQYF	TGTGCCAGCAGTTTGTTTCGAACAGCGACCTACGAGCAGTACTTC
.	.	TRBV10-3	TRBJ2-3	CAISESYGGAVDTQYF	TGTGCCATCAGTGAGTCGTATGGGGGGGCAGTGGATACGCAGTATTTT
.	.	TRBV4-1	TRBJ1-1	CASSQIHGNEAFF	TGCGCCAGCAGCCAGATACACGGGAATGAAGCTTTCTTT
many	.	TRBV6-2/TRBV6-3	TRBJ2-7	CASSREGLGSYEQYF	TGTGCCAGCAGTCGCGAGGGACTCGGCTCCTACGAGCAGTACTTC
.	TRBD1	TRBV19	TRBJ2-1	CASSIGGQSQFF	TGTGCCAGTAGTATAGGGGGACAGTCGCAGTTCTTC
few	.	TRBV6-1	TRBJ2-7	CASSEARGYEQYF	TGTGCCAGCAGTGAAGCGAGAGGTTACGAGCAGTACTTC